A selection of T cell receptor beta chains follows, all from one sample in a study of cytomegalovirus exposure and HLA in healthy donors. Clones were sequenced by immunoSEQ multiplex PCR, and TCRdb holds only the in-frame ones, with some missing. The data show 160,000 or so clones, 88% seen once. The specimen sequenced was PBMCs. These receptors were collected from a young man in good health and CMV-seronegative. The CDR3 runs from the conserved cysteine through the conserved F or W. The D gene is left open where the match is weak. The size field is filled for only some rows; it gives once, few, many or a size class.

>NA|NA|TRBJ2-2|TRBV7-9
CASSLAGTPTGELFF
TGTGCCAGCAGCTTAGCTGGGACTCCTACCGGGGAGCTGTTTTTT
>TRBD1|NA|TRBJ2-7|TRBV7-9
CASSLSGTGVSKQYF
TGTGCCAGCAGCTTATCCGGGACAGGGGTCTCTAAGCAGTACTTC
>TRBD2|NA|TRBJ2-5|TRBV28
CASSTTWTSGAQETQYF
TGTGCCAGCAGTACCACCTGGACTAGCGGGGCCCAAGAGACCCAGTACTTC
>TRBD2|NA|TRBJ2-3|TRBV5-1
CASSLTSGGAIDTQYF
TGCGCCAGCAGCTTAACTAGCGGGGGGGCCATAGATACGCAGTATTTT
>TRBD2|NA|TRBJ2-5|TRBV7-6
CASSAVGTSVPDVGETQYF
TGTGCCAGCAGCGCCGTGGGGACTAGCGTACCCGATGTAGGGGAGACCCAGTACTTC
>NA|NA|TRBJ2-6|TRBV6-6
CASRGAGANVLTF
TGTGCCAGCAGGGGCGCCGGGGCCAACGTCCTGACTTTC
>NA|NA|TRBJ1-5|TRBV27
CASRSLGQGQPQHF
TGTGCCAGCAGATCGTTGGGGCAGGGTCAGCCCCAGCATTTT
>TRBD1|once|TRBJ1-2|TRBV5-1
CASSLVGAGTGVDYGYTF
TGCGCCAGCAGCCTGGTTGGGGCCGGGACAGGGGTCGACTATGGCTACACCTTC
>NA|NA|TRBJ2-4|TRBV7-2
CASSRRLGMGKNIQYF
TGTGCCAGCAGCCGTCGACTCGGGATGGGCAAAAACATTCAGTACTTC
>NA|few|TRBJ1-2|TRBV5-8
CASSLDGNLGYTF
TGTGCCAGCAGCCTAGACGGCAATCTTGGCTACACCTTC
>TRBD2|NA|TRBJ2-3|TRBV5-6
CASSLWREGHRADTQYF
TGTGCCAGCAGCTTGTGGCGGGAGGGCCACCGGGCAGATACGCAGTATTTT
>TRBD2|few|TRBJ2-5|TRBV11-2
CASSQDLAGPGDF
TGTGCCAGCAGCCAAGACCTAGCGGGGCCCGGGGACTTC
>NA|NA|TRBJ2-2|TRBV5-1
CASSLVGTNTGELFF
TGCGCCAGCAGCTTGGTTGGGACTAACACCGGGGAGCTGTTTTTT
>NA|NA|TRBJ2-3|TRBV25-1
CASSENPGNQGDTQYF
TGTGCCAGCAGTGAAAATCCCGGGAACCAGGGGGATACGCAGTATTTT
>NA|NA|TRBJ1-2|TRBV19
CASSMPQGYGYTF
TGTGCCAGTAGTATGCCTCAGGGATACGGCTACACCTTC
>NA|NA|TRBJ2-7|TRBV11-2
CASSPDDGKYEQYF
TGTGCCAGCAGCCCAGACGACGGGAAATACGAGCAGTACTTC
>TRBD1|NA|TRBJ1-2|TRBV2
CASSEEQGDGYTF
TGTGCCAGCAGTGAAGAGCAGGGGGATGGCTACACCTTC
>TRBD2|NA|TRBJ2-1|TRBV10-1
CASSDPGGRNEQFF
TGCGCCAGCAGTGATCCGGGGGGGCGGAATGAGCAGTTCTTC
>TRBD1|NA|TRBJ1-4|TRBV6-1
CASNYQGEAEKLFF
TGTGCCAGCAACTACCAGGGGGAGGCTGAAAAACTGTTTTTT
>TRBD1|NA|TRBJ2-2|TRBV7-9
CASSPQTGGNTGELFF
TGTGCCAGCAGCCCCCAAACAGGGGGGAACACCGGGGAGCTGTTTTTT
>NA|NA|TRBJ2-2|TRBV2
CASLEQGNTGELFF
TGTGCCAGCCTTGAGCAGGGGAATACGGGGGAGCTGTTTTTT
>TRBD1|NA|TRBJ2-1|TRBV27
CASSPLTGGFYNEQFF
TGTGCCAGCAGCCCCTTGACAGGGGGGTTCTACAATGAGCAGTTCTTC
>NA|NA|TRBJ2-2|TRBV6-9
CASSLVAGELFF
TGTGCCAGCAGTTTAGTGGCCGGGGAGCTGTTTTTT
>NA|NA|TRBJ1-2|TRBV30
CAWSTQGDGYTF
TGTGCCTGGAGTACACAGGGAGATGGCTACACCTTC
>TRBD1|many|TRBJ2-2|TRBV6-5
CASRAGTGDTGELFF
TGTGCCAGCAGGGCCGGGACAGGGGACACCGGGGAGCTGTTTTTT
>NA|NA|TRBJ2-2|TRBV28
CASSLRRGTGELFF
TGTGCCAGCAGTTTACGTCGGGGAACCGGGGAGCTGTTTTTT
>TRBD1|NA|TRBJ1-5|TRBV19
CASSSHSRGNQPQHF
TGTGCCAGTAGTTCCCACAGCAGGGGGAATCAGCCCCAGCATTTT
>TRBD2|NA|TRBJ2-1|TRBV19
CASTKAGEGPFF
TGTGCCAGTACTAAAGCGGGGGAGGGCCCGTTCTTC
>NA|NA|TRBJ1-2|TRBV30
CAWSVGGAGYTF
TGTGCCTGGAGTGTGGGGGGGGCTGGCTACACCTTC
>NA|NA|TRBJ1-1|TRBV27
CASSFLGSGTEAFF
TGTGCCAGCAGTTTCCTCGGGAGCGGAACTGAAGCTTTCTTT
>NA|NA|TRBJ2-7|TRBV20-1
CSVGPFYEQYF
TGCAGTGTTGGGCCCTTCTACGAGCAGTACTTC
>NA|NA|TRBJ1-1|TRBV18
CASSPEVLMNTEAFF
TGTGCCAGCTCACCCGAGGTGCTCATGAACACTGAAGCTTTCTTT
>TRBD1|NA|TRBJ1-2|TRBV28
CASSRPGTGAGGYTF
TGTGCCAGCAGCCGTCCCGGGACAGGGGCAGGGGGCTACACCTTC
>TRBD1|NA|TRBJ2-5|TRBV5-1
CASRVIGQGRETQYF
TGCGCCAGCAGGGTGATCGGACAGGGGAGAGAGACCCAGTACTTC
>NA|NA|TRBJ2-2|TRBV19
CASSIGGTRLRTGELFF
TGTGCCAGTAGTATAGGGGGGACACGGCTGAGGACCGGGGAGCTGTTTTTT
>NA|NA|TRBJ2-1|TRBV7-9
CASSPRGEASYNEQFF
TGTGCCAGCAGCCCCAGGGGGGAGGCATCCTACAATGAGCAGTTCTTC
>NA|NA|TRBJ1-1|TRBV5-4
CASSTGGVNTEAFF
TGTGCCAGCAGCACCGGAGGGGTGAACACTGAAGCTTTCTTT
>NA|NA|TRBJ2-2|TRBV7-2
CASSLEGPGLLNTGELFF
TGTGCCAGCAGCTTAGAAGGGCCGGGACTGTTGAACACCGGGGAGCTGTTTTTT
>NA|NA|TRBJ1-2|TRBV4-1
CASSPERGGVSYGYTF
TGCGCCAGCAGCCCGGAAAGGGGGGGGGTCTCTTATGGCTACACCTTC
>TRBD1|NA|TRBJ1-2|TRBV6-1
CASSDLRGQGNYGYTF
TGTGCCAGCAGTGACCTAAGGGGACAGGGAAACTATGGCTACACCTTC